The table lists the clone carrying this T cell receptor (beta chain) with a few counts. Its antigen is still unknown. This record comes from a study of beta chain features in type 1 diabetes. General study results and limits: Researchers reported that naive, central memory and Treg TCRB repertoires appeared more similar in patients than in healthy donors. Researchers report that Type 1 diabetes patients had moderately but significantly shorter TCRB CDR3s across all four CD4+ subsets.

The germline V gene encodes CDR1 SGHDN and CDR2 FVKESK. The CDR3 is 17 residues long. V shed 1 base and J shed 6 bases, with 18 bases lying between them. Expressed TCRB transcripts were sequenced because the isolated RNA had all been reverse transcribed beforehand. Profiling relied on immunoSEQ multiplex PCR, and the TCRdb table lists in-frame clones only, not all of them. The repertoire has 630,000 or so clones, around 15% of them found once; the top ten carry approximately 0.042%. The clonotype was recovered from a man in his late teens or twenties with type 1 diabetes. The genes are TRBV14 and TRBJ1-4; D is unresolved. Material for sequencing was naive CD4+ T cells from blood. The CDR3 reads CASSQGEWNTVYEKLFF. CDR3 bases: TGTGCCAGCAGCCAAGGGGAATGGAATACCGTTTATGAAAAACTGTTTTTT.